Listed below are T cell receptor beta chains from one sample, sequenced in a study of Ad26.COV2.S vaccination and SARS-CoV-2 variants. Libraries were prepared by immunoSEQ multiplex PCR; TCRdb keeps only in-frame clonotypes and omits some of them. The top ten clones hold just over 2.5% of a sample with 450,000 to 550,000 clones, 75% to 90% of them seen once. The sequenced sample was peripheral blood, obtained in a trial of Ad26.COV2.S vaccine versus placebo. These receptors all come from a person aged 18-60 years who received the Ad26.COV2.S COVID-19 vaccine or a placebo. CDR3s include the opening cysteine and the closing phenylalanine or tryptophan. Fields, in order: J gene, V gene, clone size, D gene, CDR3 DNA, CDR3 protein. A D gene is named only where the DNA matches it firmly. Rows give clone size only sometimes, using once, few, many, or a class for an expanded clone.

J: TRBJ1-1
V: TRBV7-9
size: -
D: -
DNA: TGTGCCAGCAGGCCCGGGGGGCTGAACACTGAAGCTTTCTTT
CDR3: CASRPGGLNTEAFF

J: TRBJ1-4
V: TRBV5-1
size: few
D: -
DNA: TGCGCCAGCAGCTTGCAGGGGATGGAAAAACTGTTTTTT
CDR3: CASSLQGMEKLFF

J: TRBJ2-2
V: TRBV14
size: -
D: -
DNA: TGTGCCAGCAGCCCCTATTACACCGGGGAGCTGTTTTTT
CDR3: CASSPYYTGELFF

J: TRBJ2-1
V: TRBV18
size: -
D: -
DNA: TGTGCCAGCTCAATGTCGCACAGCTCCTACAATGAGCAGTTCTTC
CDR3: CASSMSHSSYNEQFF

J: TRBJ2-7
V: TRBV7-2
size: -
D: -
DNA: TGTGCCAGCAGCTCGACCTCGGACACCTACTACGAGCAGTACTTC
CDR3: CASSSTSDTYYEQYF

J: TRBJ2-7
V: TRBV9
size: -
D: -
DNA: TGTGCCAGCAGCGTAGTTCCGGACTCCTACGAGCAGTACTTC
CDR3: CASSVVPDSYEQYF

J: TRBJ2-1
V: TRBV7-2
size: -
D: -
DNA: TGTGCCAGCAGCCGGAACTGGCCGAGTGACTTAAGCTCCTACAATGAGCAGTTCTTC
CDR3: CASSRNWPSDLSSYNEQFF

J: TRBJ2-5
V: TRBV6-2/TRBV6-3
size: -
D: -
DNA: TGTGCCAGCAGTTATAAGGGCCGGGAGACCCAGTACTTC
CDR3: CASSYKGRETQYF

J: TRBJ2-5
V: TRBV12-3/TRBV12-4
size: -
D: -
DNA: TGTGCCAGCAGCACGTTGCGGGTGGGGACCCAGTACTTC
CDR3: CASSTLRVGTQYF

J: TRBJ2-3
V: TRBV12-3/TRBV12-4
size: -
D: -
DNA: TGTGCCAGCAGAAGTCGGACAGATACGCAGTATTTT
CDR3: CASRSRTDTQYF

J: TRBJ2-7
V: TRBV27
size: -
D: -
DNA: TGTGCCAGCAGCCTGACCGGGGCCTCCTACGAGCAGTACTTC
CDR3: CASSLTGASYEQYF

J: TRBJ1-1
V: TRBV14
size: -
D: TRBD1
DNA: TGTGCCAGCAGCCGGGACAGGGGCACTGAAGCTTTCTTT
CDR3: CASSRDRGTEAFF

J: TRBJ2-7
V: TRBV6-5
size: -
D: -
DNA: TGTGCCACCCTTCCCCCAGGACTCTCTAAGGGGGAGCAGTACTTC
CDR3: CATLPPGLSKGEQYF

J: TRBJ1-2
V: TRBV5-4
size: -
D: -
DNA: TGTGCCAGCAGCTTGGTCGCGGGCCTACCTTATGGCTACACCTTC
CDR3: CASSLVAGLPYGYTF

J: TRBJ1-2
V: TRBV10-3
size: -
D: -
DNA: TGTGCCAACGGGCGGACAGCAGACGGGGACTATGGCTACACCTTC
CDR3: CANGRTADGDYGYTF

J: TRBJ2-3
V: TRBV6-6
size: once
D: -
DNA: TGTGCCAGCAGTTACTTCGATACGCAGTATTTT
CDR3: CASSYFDTQYF

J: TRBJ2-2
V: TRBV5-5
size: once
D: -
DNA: TGTGCCAGCAGGCCTCGACTGAACACCGGGGAGCTGTTTTTT
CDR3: CASRPRLNTGELFF

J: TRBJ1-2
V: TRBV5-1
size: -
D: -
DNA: TGCGCCAGCAGCACCGACAGAAATCGAAGGGGCTACACCTTC
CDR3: CASSTDRNRRGYTF

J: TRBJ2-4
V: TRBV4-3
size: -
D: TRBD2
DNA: TGCGCCAGCAGCCAAGATGGGCTAGCGGGAGGGGAAAACATTCAGTACTTC
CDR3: CASSQDGLAGGENIQYF

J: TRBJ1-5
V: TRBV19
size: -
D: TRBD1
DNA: TGTGCCAGTAGTATGAGGACAGGGGGCTTCACTCAGCCCCAGCATTTT
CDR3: CASSMRTGGFTQPQHF

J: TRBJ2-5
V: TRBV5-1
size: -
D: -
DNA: TGCGCCAGCAGCTTGGGGGCCCCGGGAGAGACCCAGTACTTC
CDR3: CASSLGAPGETQYF

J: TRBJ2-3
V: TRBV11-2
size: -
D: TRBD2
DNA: TGTGCCAGCAGCTCAGGACTAGCGGGGGCCAACACAGATACGCAGTATTTT
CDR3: CASSSGLAGANTDTQYF

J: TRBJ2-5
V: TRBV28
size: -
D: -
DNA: TGTGCCAGCACCTCCCAAGAGACCCAGTACTTC
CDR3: CASTSQETQYF

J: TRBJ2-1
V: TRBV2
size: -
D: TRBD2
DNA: TGTGCCAGCGGAAGGGGACTAGCGGGGGTTAATGAGCAGTTCTTC
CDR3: CASGRGLAGVNEQFF

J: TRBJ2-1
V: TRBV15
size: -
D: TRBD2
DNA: TGTGCCACCAGCACCGTAGTCGGGGGAGGGGAGCAGTTCTTC
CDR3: CATSTVVGGGEQFF

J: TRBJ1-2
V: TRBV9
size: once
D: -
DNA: TGTGCCAGCAGCGTATCAATGGGCTATGGCTACACCTTC
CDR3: CASSVSMGYGYTF

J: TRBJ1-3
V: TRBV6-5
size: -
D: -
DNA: TGTGCCAGCAGGGACCGGGCGACTGGAAACACCATATATTTT
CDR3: CASRDRATGNTIYF

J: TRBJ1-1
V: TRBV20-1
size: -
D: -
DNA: TGCAGTGCTAGAGAATCGACTGAAGCTTTCTTT
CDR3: CSARESTEAFF